These T cell receptor beta chains were read from a single sample in a study of shared clonotypes between healthy human individuals. Sequenced by immunoSEQ multiplex PCR; TCRdb stores in-frame clones only, minus some. The data show 1.5 million to 1.9 million clones, 95% to 99% seen once. The sample comprised naive CD4+ T cells sorted from blood. Source of these receptors: a man aged 25 to 45 in good health. CDR3s include the opening cysteine and the closing phenylalanine or tryptophan. Fields, in order: clone size, D gene, CDR3 length, V gene, J gene, CDR3 protein, CDR3 DNA. D genes are given only for firm matches. A clone size is listed for some rows: how often the clone was seen (once, few, many), or a class if it is expanded.

.	.	15	TRBV6-1	TRBJ2-3	CASSEDHLSTDTQYF	TGTGCCAGCAGTGAGGACCATCTAAGCACAGATACGCAGTATTTT
.	TRBD2	16	TRBV7-2	TRBJ2-7	CASATSGRASSYEQYF	TGTGCCTCCGCTACTAGCGGGAGGGCCTCCTCCTACGAGCAGTACTTC
once	.	13	TRBV5-1	TRBJ2-1	CASSSDNANEQFF	TGCGCCAGCAGCTCGGACAACGCCAATGAGCAGTTCTTC
once	.	13	TRBV5-1	TRBJ2-5	CASSLLSQETQYF	TGCGCCAGCAGCTTATTGTCGCAGGAGACCCAGTACTTC
.	.	17	TRBV19	TRBJ1-4	CASSIDLSGTGNEKLFF	TGTGCCAGTAGTATAGATCTTTCGGGGACCGGTAATGAAAAACTGTTTTTT
.	.	14	TRBV5-4	TRBJ2-5	CASSSGTSQETQYF	TGTGCCAGCAGCTCTGGGACTTCACAAGAGACCCAGTACTTC
.	.	14	TRBV9	TRBJ2-7	CASSVGRAFDEQYF	TGTGCCAGCAGCGTAGGCAGGGCTTTCGACGAGCAGTACTTC
once	.	13	TRBV28	TRBJ2-1	CASTRVSYNEQFF	TGTGCCAGCACGAGGGTTTCCTACAATGAGCAGTTCTTC
once	.	12	TRBV2	TRBJ2-5	CASSSGGETQYF	TGTGCCAGCTCCTCAGGTGGAGAGACCCAGTACTTC
.	TRBD2	17	TRBV5-1	TRBJ2-3	CASSSSASGRAADTQYF	TGCGCCAGCAGCTCGTCGGCTAGCGGGAGGGCCGCAGATACGCAGTATTTT
.	.	18	TRBV10-3	TRBJ2-7	CAISESAILASQTYEQYF	TGTGCCATCAGTGAGTCGGCAATCTTGGCTAGCCAAACCTACGAGCAGTACTTC
.	TRBD1	13	TRBV7-9	TRBJ2-5	CASDRVGQETQYF	TGTGCCAGCGACAGGGTTGGCCAAGAGACCCAGTACTTC
.	.	15	TRBV7-2	TRBJ2-7	CASSLGPGTAYEQYF	TGTGCCAGCAGCTTAGGGCCAGGAACTGCCTACGAGCAGTACTTC
.	TRBD1	17	TRBV5-1	TRBJ2-5	CASSRQLSGGPQETQYF	TGCGCCAGCAGCCGACAGCTTTCAGGGGGTCCACAAGAGACCCAGTACTTC
.	TRBD2	17	TRBV7-2	TRBJ2-3	CASSSPYSGRDSDTQYF	TGTGCCAGCAGCTCGCCATATAGCGGGAGGGATTCAGATACGCAGTATTTT
.	TRBD1	13	TRBV7-2	TRBJ1-5	CASSYRGNQPQHF	TGTGCCAGCAGCTACAGGGGGAATCAGCCCCAGCATTTT
.	.	14	TRBV7-7	TRBJ1-4	CASTRGRANEKLFF	TGTGCTAGCACAAGGGGTCGGGCTAATGAAAAACTGTTTTTT
.	.	14	TRBV28	TRBJ2-7	CASRDYSVAYEQYF	TGTGCCAGCCGAGACTACAGCGTGGCCTACGAGCAGTACTTC
.	.	13	TRBV18	TRBJ2-1	CASSPSLPPEQFF	TGTGCCAGCTCACCTTCGCTACCTCCTGAGCAGTTCTTC
.	TRBD1	18	TRBV27	TRBJ1-2	CASSFSRTGRVANYGYTF	TGTGCCAGCAGTTTTTCTAGGACAGGGAGGGTGGCCAACTATGGCTACACCTTC
.	.	14	TRBV2	TRBJ1-2	CASSEEVFVYGYTF	TGTGCCAGCAGTGAAGAAGTGTTCGTCTATGGCTACACCTTC
.	TRBD2	15	TRBV7-9	TRBJ2-7	CASSTRLAGGREQYF	TGTGCCAGCAGCACCCGACTAGCGGGAGGACGGGAGCAGTACTTC
.	.	17	TRBV7-9	TRBJ2-1	CASSLAGTPRGYNEQFF	TGTGCCAGCAGCTTAGCCGGGACGCCTAGGGGGTACAATGAGCAGTTCTTC
once	TRBD1	15	TRBV18	TRBJ1-1	CASSLRTGTGGRPFF	TGTGCCAGCTCACTGAGGACCGGGACAGGGGGCCGGCCTTTCTTT
.	.	13	TRBV4-3	TRBJ1-2	CASGDGAIYGYTF	TGCGCCAGCGGGGACGGGGCTATCTATGGCTACACCTTC
.	.	15	TRBV28	TRBJ2-7	CASTLYGEGSREQYF	TGTGCCAGTACACTTTACGGTGAGGGCTCGAGGGAGCAGTACTTC
once	.	14	TRBV5-1	TRBJ1-2	CASSLFESSTGYTF	TGCGCCAGCAGCTTATTTGAGAGTTCGACGGGCTACACCTTC
.	.	15	TRBV6-4	TRBJ2-1	CASSDSAGSFDEQFF	TGTGCCAGCAGTGACTCGGCGGGAAGCTTCGATGAGCAGTTCTTC
.	TRBD2	18	TRBV28	TRBJ2-7	CASSLPRLAGALSYEQYF	TGTGCCAGCAGTTTGCCCCGACTAGCGGGAGCCCTCTCCTACGAGCAGTACTTC
.	TRBD2	15	TRBV10-3	TRBJ2-7	CAISVMTSRFYEQYF	TGTGCCATCAGTGTGATGACTAGCCGGTTTTACGAGCAGTACTTC
.	.	15	TRBV4-1	TRBJ1-5	CASSQDTSSNQPQHF	TGCGCCAGCAGCCAAGATACCAGTAGCAATCAGCCCCAGCATTTT
.	.	17	TRBV27	TRBJ2-7	CASSFLGQERGDYEQYF	TGTGCCAGCAGTTTCTTGGGTCAGGAGAGGGGAGATTACGAGCAGTACTTC
.	.	18	TRBV9	TRBJ2-6	CASSLTGTGNSGANVLTF	TGTGCCAGCAGCCTGACCGGGACGGGAAACTCTGGGGCCAACGTCCTGACTTTC
.	.	15	TRBV7-2	TRBJ2-2	CASSLGGANTGELFF	TGTGCCAGCAGCTTAGGAGGGGCGAACACCGGGGAGCTGTTTTTT
.	TRBD1	15	TRBV5-1	TRBJ2-2	CASTPRDRDTGELFF	TGCGCCAGCACCCCCCGGGACAGGGACACCGGGGAGCTGTTTTTT
.	.	13	TRBV5-1	TRBJ2-5	CASSLAVRQTQYF	TGCGCCAGCAGCTTGGCCGTTCGGCAGACCCAGTACTTC
.	.	15	TRBV29-1	TRBJ2-1	CSVGGGTGSYNEQFF	TGCAGCGTTGGAGGAGGGACTGGCTCCTACAATGAGCAGTTCTTC
.	.	17	TRBV18	TRBJ1-5	CASSPEERHPSNQPQHF	TGTGCCAGCTCACCAGAAGAACGTCATCCTAGCAATCAGCCCCAGCATTTT
.	.	15	TRBV9	TRBJ2-1	CASSQVGGPYNEQFF	TGTGCCAGCAGCCAAGTGGGGGGGCCTTACAATGAGCAGTTCTTC
.	.	12	TRBV6-5	TRBJ1-3	CASSLPGNTIYF	TGTGCCAGCAGTTTACCTGGAAACACCATATATTTT
.	.	14	TRBV18	TRBJ1-5	CASSRQSSNQPQHF	TGTGCCAGCTCGCGACAAAGTAGCAATCAGCCCCAGCATTTT
.	.	13	TRBV6-1	TRBJ2-7	CASTGRGSYEQYF	TGTGCCAGCACTGGGCGGGGATCCTACGAGCAGTACTTC
once	TRBD1	16	TRBV18	TRBJ1-5	CASSHKSTGGGQPQHF	TGTGCCAGCTCACACAAATCTACAGGGGGCGGTCAGCCCCAGCATTTT
.	.	10	TRBV20-1	TRBJ2-1	CSPVDNEQFF	TGCAGTCCTGTCGACAATGAGCAGTTCTTC
.	.	14	TRBV18	TRBJ2-5	CASSPLDRKETQYF	TGTGCCAGCTCACCACTCGACAGAAAGGAGACCCAGTACTTC
.	.	13	TRBV10-1	TRBJ1-1	CASSEDLNTEAFF	TGCGCCAGCAGTGAGGACTTAAACACTGAAGCTTTCTTT
.	.	15	TRBV6-6	TRBJ2-5	CASSYHGGGLETQYF	TGTGCCAGCAGTTACCACGGAGGGGGGTTAGAGACCCAGTACTTC
.	TRBD1	16	TRBV28	TRBJ2-2	CASSPDDRVQPGELFF	TGTGCCAGCAGTCCGGACGACAGGGTTCAGCCCGGGGAGCTGTTTTTT
.	.	15	TRBV6-6	TRBJ2-7	CASSLKGGASYEQYF	TGTGCCAGCAGTTTAAAGGGCGGAGCCTCCTACGAGCAGTACTTC